This is a list of T cell receptor beta chains from one sample in a study of shared clonotypes between healthy human individuals. Method: immunoSEQ multiplex PCR; TCRdb's copy keeps in-frame clones and lacks some. The sample yields around 79,000 clones, roughly three fifths seen once. Sequenced: memory CD8+ T cells sorted from blood. The receptors stem from a man aged 30-40 years in good health. The CDR3 runs from the conserved cysteine through the conserved F or W. D genes are given only for firm matches. Size values are once, few and many counts, or a class for expanded clones, and some rows have none.

J gene,V gene,clone size,D gene,CDR3 DNA,CDR3 protein
TRBJ2-3,TRBV14,.,TRBD2,TGTGCCAGCAGCCCCGGACTAGGCGTTGGCGAATTT,CASSPGLGVGEF
TRBJ1-2,TRBV7-2,few,.,TGTGCCAGCAGCTTAGGGGGCTATGGCTACACCTTC,CASSLGGYGYTF
TRBJ2-7,TRBV12-5,many,.,TGTGCTAGTGGTTTGGACGGTCCCTACGAGCAGTACTTC,CASGLDGPYEQYF
TRBJ2-5,TRBV9,few,.,TGTGCCAGCAGCGCGGACGCCCAAGAGACCCAGTACTTC,CASSADAQETQYF
TRBJ1-4,TRBV1,few,.,TGCACCAGCAGCCAAGATCGGGGCGCAACTAATGAAAAACTGTTTTTT,CTSSQDRGATNEKLFF
TRBJ2-6,TRBV7-2,.,.,TGTGCCAGCAGCCTAACGGGTCCTGGGGCCAACGTCCTGACTTTC,CASSLTGPGANVLTF
TRBJ2-7,TRBV13,.,TRBD2,TGTGCCAGCAGCTTTGGACTAGCGGGTGGATACGAGCAGTACTTC,CASSFGLAGGYEQYF
TRBJ1-1,TRBV6-6,.,.,TGTGCCAGCAGTTATCCCACGCCGAACACTGAAGCTTTCTTT,CASSYPTPNTEAFF
TRBJ1-5,TRBV27,.,.,TGTGCCAGCAGTTTTGGCCTGGGCAATCAGCCCCAGCATTTT,CASSFGLGNQPQHF
TRBJ2-1,TRBV6-1,many,.,TGTGCCAGCAGTGAAGAGGGGGTTCCCTCCAATGAGCAGTTCTTC,CASSEEGVPSNEQFF
TRBJ2-7,TRBV7-6,.,.,TGTGCCAGCAGCGCATCAGGGGGGACCTTCTCCTACGAGCAGTACTTC,CASSASGGTFSYEQYF
TRBJ2-1,TRBV5-6,few,.,TGTGCTAGCAGCTTTTCTCATGAGCAGTTCTTC,CASSFSHEQFF
TRBJ2-1,TRBV27,.,.,TGTGCCAGCAGTTTAATACAGTCCTCGAAGGGGCAGTTCTTC,CASSLIQSSKGQFF
TRBJ2-5,TRBV15,.,.,TGTGCCACCAGCAGAGGTTGGCAGGGGACAGAGACCCAGTACTTC,CATSRGWQGTETQYF
TRBJ2-1,TRBV4-3,.,TRBD1,TGCGCCAGCAGCCAGGGACAGGGGGGTTACAATGAGCAGTTCTTC,CASSQGQGGYNEQFF
TRBJ2-1,TRBV29-1,.,.,TGCAGCGTTGAAGCGGGAGAATCCTACAATGAGCAGTTCTTC,CSVEAGESYNEQFF
TRBJ2-7,TRBV27,few,.,TGTGCCAGCAGTCAACATTGGGGGAGTTACGAGCAGTACTTC,CASSQHWGSYEQYF
TRBJ2-4,TRBV11-2,.,TRBD2,TGTGCCAGCAGAATAGAGGCTAGCGGGAGAATTGAGGCCAAAAACATTCAGTACTTC,CASRIEASGRIEAKNIQYF
TRBJ2-3,TRBV6-1,.,TRBD2,TGTGCCAGCAGTGAAGCGCGGGGGGATACGCAGTATTTT,CASSEARGDTQYF
TRBJ2-3,TRBV2,.,TRBD2,TGTGCCAGCACCCCACTAGCGATAAGCACAGATACGCAGTATTTT,CASTPLAISTDTQYF
TRBJ2-7,TRBV6-5,few,.,TGTGCCAGCAGGCCTCGACGGGGAACCTACGAGCAGTACTTC,CASRPRRGTYEQYF
TRBJ2-1,TRBV6-4,.,.,TGTGCCAGCAGTGACTCGAGTCAGAATGAGCAGTTCTTC,CASSDSSQNEQFF
TRBJ2-7,TRBV19,few,TRBD2,TGTGCCAGTAGGGTCATAGCGGGAGCCTACGAGCAGTACTTC,CASRVIAGAYEQYF
TRBJ2-7,TRBV27,.,.,TGTGCCAGCTCGAATAGGGCCAGTGACTCCTACGAGCAGTACTTC,CASSNRASDSYEQYF
TRBJ2-7,TRBV10-3,.,.,TGTGCCATCAATAACCCGGGGGGCGGGAGAGCCAACGAGCAGTACTTC,CAINNPGGGRANEQYF
TRBJ1-4,TRBV7-2,.,.,TGTGCCAGCAGTTATCAGGGGACGAATGAAAAACTGTTTTTT,CASSYQGTNEKLFF
TRBJ2-7,TRBV6-5,.,TRBD2,TGTGCCAGCAAAATTAGCGGGATTTCCTACGAGCAGTACTTC,CASKISGISYEQYF
TRBJ1-1,TRBV7-9,.,TRBD1,TGTGCCAGCAGCTTAGTGCAGGGGGGATCGAACACTGAAGCTTTCTTT,CASSLVQGGSNTEAFF
TRBJ1-4,TRBV4-1,once,.,TGCGCCAGCAGCCAAGACGACCTAACGGGGGAAAAACTGTTTTTT,CASSQDDLTGEKLFF
TRBJ2-7,TRBV9,.,TRBD1,TGTGCCAGCGGACCTACAGGGGGGCCCTACGAGCAGTACTTC,CASGPTGGPYEQYF
TRBJ1-2,TRBV19,.,.,TGTGCCAGTAGTATACCCCTCAACCAACTATATGGCTACACCTTC,CASSIPLNQLYGYTF
TRBJ1-5,TRBV19,.,.,TGTGCCAGTAGTATTTTCGACAGCCTAAATCAGCCCCAGCATTTT,CASSIFDSLNQPQHF
TRBJ1-4,TRBV30,.,.,TGTGCCTGGAGTGTATGGTCGGGGGGGGCAAAACTGTTTTTT,CAWSVWSGGAKLFF